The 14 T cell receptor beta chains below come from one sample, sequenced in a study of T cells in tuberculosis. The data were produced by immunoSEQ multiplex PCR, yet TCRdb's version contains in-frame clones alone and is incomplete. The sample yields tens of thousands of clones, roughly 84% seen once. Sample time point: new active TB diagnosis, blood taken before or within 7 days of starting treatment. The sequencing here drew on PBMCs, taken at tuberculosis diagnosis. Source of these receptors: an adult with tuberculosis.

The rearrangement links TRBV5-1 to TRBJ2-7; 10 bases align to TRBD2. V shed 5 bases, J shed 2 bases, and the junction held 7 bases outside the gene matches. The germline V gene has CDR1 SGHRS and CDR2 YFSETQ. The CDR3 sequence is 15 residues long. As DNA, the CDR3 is TGCGCCAGCAGTCCCGCTAGCGGGGGTGCCTACGAGCAGTACTTC. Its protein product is CASSPASGGAYEQYF. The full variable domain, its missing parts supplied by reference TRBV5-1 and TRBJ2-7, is KAGVTQTPRYLIKTRGQQVTLSCSPISGHRSVSWYQQTPGQGLQFLFEYFSETQRNKGNFPGRFSGRQFSNSRSEMNVSTLELGDSALYLCASSPASGGAYEQYFGPGTRLTVT.

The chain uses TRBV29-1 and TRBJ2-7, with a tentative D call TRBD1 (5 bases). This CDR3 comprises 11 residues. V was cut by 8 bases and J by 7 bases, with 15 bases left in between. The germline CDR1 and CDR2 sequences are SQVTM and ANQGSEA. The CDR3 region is CSIQRAGEQYF. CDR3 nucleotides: TGCAGCATTCAAAGGGCAGGGGAGCAGTACTTC.

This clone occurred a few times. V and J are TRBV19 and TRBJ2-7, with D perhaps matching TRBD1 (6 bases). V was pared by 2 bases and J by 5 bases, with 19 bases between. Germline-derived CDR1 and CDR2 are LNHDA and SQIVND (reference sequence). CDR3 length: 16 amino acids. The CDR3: CASSIRSRTAGDEQYF. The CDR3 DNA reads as TGTGCCAGTAGTATAAGGAGCCGCACGGCAGGGGACGAGCAGTACTTC.

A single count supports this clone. The CDR3 spells CSVAATGGYEQYF. The CDR3, as DNA: TGCAGCGTTGCCGCGACAGGGGGCTACGAGCAGTACTTC. The chain joins TRBV29-1 to TRBJ2-7; 9 nucleotides align to TRBD1. Germline lookup yields CDR1 SQVTM and CDR2 ANQGSEA. The V segment lost 4 bases and the J segment 3 bases; nucleotides outside the gene matches: 4. There are 13 residues in the CDR3.

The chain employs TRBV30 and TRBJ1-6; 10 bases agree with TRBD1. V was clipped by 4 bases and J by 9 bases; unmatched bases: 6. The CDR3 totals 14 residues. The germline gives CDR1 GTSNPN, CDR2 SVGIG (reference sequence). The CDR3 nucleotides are TGTGCCTGGAATGCGGGACAGGGGATTTCACCCCTCCACTTT. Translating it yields CAWNAGQGISPLHF.

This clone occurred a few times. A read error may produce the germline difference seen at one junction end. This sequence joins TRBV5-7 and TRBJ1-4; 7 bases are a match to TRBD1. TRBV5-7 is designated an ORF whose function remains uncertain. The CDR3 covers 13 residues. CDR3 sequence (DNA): TGTGCCAGCACCCCTGGGGGACGCTCAGGGGGGATTTTT. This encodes CASTPGGRSGGIF.

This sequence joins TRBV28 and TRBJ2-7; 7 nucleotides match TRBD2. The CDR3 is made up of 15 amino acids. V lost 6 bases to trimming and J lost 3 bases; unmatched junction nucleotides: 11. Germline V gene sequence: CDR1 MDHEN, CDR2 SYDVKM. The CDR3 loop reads CASSPGERGFYEQYF. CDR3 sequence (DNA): TGTGCCAGCAGCCCGGGGGAGCGGGGTTTCTACGAGCAGTACTTC.

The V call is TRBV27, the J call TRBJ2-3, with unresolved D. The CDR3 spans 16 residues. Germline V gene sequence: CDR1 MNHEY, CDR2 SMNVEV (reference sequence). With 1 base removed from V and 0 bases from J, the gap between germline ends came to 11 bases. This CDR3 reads CASSLFESGSTDTQYF. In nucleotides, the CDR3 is TGTGCCAGCAGTTTATTCGAGTCCGGGAGCACAGATACGCAGTATTTT.

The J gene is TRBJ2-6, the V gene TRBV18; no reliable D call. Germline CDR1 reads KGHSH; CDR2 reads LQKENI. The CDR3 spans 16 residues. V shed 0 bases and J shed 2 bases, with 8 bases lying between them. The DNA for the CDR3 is TGTGCCAGCTCACCACCCTCCCAGACTGGGGCCAACGTCCTGACTTTC. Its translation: CASSPPSQTGANVLTF.

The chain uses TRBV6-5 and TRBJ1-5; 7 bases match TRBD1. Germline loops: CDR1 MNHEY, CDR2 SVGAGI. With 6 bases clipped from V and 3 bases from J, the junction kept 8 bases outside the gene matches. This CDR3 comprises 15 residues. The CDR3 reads CASSQAQGYNQPQHF. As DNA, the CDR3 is TGTGCCAGCAGCCAGGCACAGGGGTACAATCAGCCCCAGCATTTT.

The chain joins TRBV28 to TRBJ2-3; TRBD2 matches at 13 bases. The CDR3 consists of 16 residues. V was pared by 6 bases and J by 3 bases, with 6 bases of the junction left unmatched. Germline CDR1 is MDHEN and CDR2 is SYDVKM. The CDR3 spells CASRHGLAGVTDTQYF. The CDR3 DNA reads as TGTGCCAGCAGGCACGGACTAGCGGGAGTGACAGATACGCAGTATTTT.

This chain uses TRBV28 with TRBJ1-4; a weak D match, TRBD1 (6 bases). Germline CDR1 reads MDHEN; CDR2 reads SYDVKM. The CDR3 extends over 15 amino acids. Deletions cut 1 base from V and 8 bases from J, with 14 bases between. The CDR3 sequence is CASSLLGGAKEKLFF. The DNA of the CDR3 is TGTGCCAGCAGTTTATTGGGGGGGGCCAAGGAAAAACTGTTTTTT.

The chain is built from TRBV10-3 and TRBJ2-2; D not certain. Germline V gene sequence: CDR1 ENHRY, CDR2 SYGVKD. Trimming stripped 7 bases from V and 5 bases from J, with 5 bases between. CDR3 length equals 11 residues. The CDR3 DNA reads TGTGCCATCATGGAGACCGGGGAGCTGTTTTTT. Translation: CAIMETGELFF.

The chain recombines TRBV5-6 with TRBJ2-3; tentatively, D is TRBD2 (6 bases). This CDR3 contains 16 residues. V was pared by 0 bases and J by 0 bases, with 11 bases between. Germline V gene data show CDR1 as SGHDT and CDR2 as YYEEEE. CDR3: CASSLEGRGSTDTQYF. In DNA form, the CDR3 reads TGTGCCAGCAGCTTGGAGGGGCGGGGAAGCACAGATACGCAGTATTTT.